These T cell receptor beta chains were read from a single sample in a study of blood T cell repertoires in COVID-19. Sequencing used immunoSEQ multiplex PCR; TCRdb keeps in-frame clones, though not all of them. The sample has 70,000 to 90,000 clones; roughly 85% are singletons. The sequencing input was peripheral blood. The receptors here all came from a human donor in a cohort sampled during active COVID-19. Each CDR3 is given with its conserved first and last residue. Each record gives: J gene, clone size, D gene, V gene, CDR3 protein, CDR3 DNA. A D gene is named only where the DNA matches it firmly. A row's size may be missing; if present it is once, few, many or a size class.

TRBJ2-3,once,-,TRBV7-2,CASSLAQATDTQYF,TGTGCCAGCAGCTTGGCGCAGGCCACAGATACGCAGTATTTT
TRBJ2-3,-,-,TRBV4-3,CASSQDGSWGDTQYF,TGCGCCAGCAGCCAAGATGGGAGCTGGGGAGATACGCAGTATTTT
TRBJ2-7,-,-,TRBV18,CASSPPSGKSYEQYF,TGTGCCAGCTCACCACCTTCGGGGAAGAGCTACGAGCAGTACTTC
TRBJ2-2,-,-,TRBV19,CASSAGNTGELFF,TGTGCCAGTAGTGCGGGGAACACCGGGGAGCTGTTTTTT
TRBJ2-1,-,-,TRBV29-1,CSVEGKPFVAEGDNEQFF,TGCAGCGTTGAAGGTAAACCCTTTGTTGCGGAAGGGGATAATGAGCAGTTCTTC
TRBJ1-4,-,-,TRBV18,CASSPTELGTNEKLFF,TGTGCCAGCTCACCGACCGAACTCGGGACTAATGAAAAACTGTTTTTT
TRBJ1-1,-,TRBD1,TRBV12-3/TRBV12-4,CASSLVTGAFF,TGTGCCAGCAGTTTAGTGACAGGGGCTTTCTTT
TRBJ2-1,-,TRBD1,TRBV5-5,CASSLRATGGNEQFF,TGTGCCAGCAGCTTGCGGGCGACAGGGGGCAATGAGCAGTTCTTC
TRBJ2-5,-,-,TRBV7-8,CASSLIASQETQYF,TGTGCCAGCAGCTTAATAGCCTCCCAAGAGACCCAGTACTTC
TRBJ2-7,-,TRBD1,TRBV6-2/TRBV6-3,CASSLLTGGAGQYF,TGTGCCAGCAGTTTACTGACAGGGGGCGCTGGGCAGTACTTC
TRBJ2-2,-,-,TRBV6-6,CASSFTAGANTGELFF,TGTGCCAGCAGTTTCACGGCGGGTGCGAACACCGGGGAGCTGTTTTTT
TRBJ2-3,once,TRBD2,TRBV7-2,CASSLAGTRTGTDTQYF,TGTGCCAGCAGCTTAGCCGGGACTAGAACTGGCACAGATACGCAGTATTTT
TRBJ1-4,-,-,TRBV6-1,CASSEVSGNEKLFF,TGTGCCAGCAGTGAAGTTAGCGGGAATGAAAAACTGTTTTTT
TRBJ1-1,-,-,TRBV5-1,CASSFRGSTEAFF,TGCGCCAGCAGCTTTAGGGGGAGCACTGAAGCTTTCTTT
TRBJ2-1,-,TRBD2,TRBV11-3,CASSKGLAAYNEQFF,TGTGCCAGCAGTAAGGGACTAGCGGCGTACAATGAGCAGTTCTTC
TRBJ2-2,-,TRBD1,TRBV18,CASSPDRANTGELFF,TGTGCCAGCTCACCAGACAGGGCGAACACCGGGGAGCTGTTTTTT
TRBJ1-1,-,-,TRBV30,CAWSGPGKETEAFF,TGTGCCTGGAGTGGACCAGGGAAGGAGACTGAAGCTTTCTTT
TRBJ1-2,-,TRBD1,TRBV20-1,CSASSGQGASVGGYTF,TGCAGTGCTAGTTCGGGACAGGGGGCGAGTGTCGGAGGCTACACCTTC
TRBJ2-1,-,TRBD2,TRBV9,CASSPSGGSSSYNEQFF,TGTGCCAGCAGTCCGAGCGGGGGCTCGAGCTCCTACAATGAGCAGTTCTTC
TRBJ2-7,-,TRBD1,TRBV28,CASSRDRGRYEQYF,TGTGCCAGCAGTCGGGACAGGGGACGCTACGAGCAGTACTTC
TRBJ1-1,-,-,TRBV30,CAWSSRGGIKAFF,TGTGCCTGGAGTAGCCGGGGAGGAATTAAAGCTTTCTTT
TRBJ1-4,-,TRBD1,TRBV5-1,CASSSMGQGITTNEKLFF,TGCGCCAGCAGCTCAATGGGACAGGGTATAACAACTAATGAAAAACTGTTTTTT
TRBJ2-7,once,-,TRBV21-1,CASSKAGQPNYYEQYF,TGTGCCAGCAGCAAAGCGGGACAGCCCAATTACTACGAGCAGTACTTC
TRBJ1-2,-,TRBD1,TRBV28,CASSPGQGAYGYTF,TGTGCCAGCAGCCCGGGACAGGGGGCTTATGGCTACACCTTC
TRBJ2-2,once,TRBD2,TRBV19,CASSTAAGVNTGELFF,TGTGCCAGTAGTACAGCAGCGGGAGTGAACACCGGGGAGCTGTTTTTT
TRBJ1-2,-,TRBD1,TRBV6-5,CASSSETGGLVGYTF,TGTGCCAGCAGTTCCGAGACAGGGGGCTTAGTTGGCTACACCTTC
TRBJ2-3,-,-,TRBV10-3,CAISESTGASTDTQYF,TGTGCCATCAGTGAGTCGACAGGCGCTAGCACAGATACGCAGTATTTT
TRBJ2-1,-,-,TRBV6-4,CASSRVPYNEQFF,TGTGCCAGTTCCCGAGTACCCTACAATGAGCAGTTCTTC
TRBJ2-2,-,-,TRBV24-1,CATSDTRAGELFF,TGTGCCACCAGTGATACGCGGGCCGGGGAGCTGTTTTTT
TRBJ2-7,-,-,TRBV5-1,CASSQDLMNEQYF,TGCGCCAGCAGCCAAGACTTAATGAACGAGCAGTACTTC
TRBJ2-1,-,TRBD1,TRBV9,CASSVTGVGNEQFF,TGTGCCAGCAGCGTGACAGGGGTCGGCAATGAGCAGTTCTTC
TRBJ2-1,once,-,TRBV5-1,CASSLEVQEPGNEQFF,TGCGCCAGCAGCTTGGAAGTCCAGGAACCTGGCAATGAGCAGTTCTTC
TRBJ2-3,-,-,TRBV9,CASRGGGTDTQYF,TGTGCCAGCCGGGGCGGGGGCACAGATACGCAGTATTTT